This TCR beta chain is from a study of T cells in Graves' hyperthyroidism and ophthalmopathy. Study findings and constraints: A model using 13 V-J features told ophthalmopathy apart from stable hyperthyroidism. Expanded thyroid clonotypes (above 0.001) were mostly also found in blood.

RNA transcripts yielded amplified TCR beta CDR3 regions. The TCR CDR3 was amplified in a first-round RT-PCR using the HTBI primer set. TCRdb called the multiplex PCR reads again in MiXCR, with one record for every CDR3 protein. The data hold 350,000 or so distinct CDR3 sequences, with roughly 20% observed a single time. Subjects with ophthalmopathy showed a Clinical Activity Score no lower than 3, a NOSPECS grade no lower than 4, and a duration shorter than 3 months. Fresh peripheral blood, more than 9 ml, yielded the PBMCs. Trimming took off 4 bases at V and 1 base at J, with 8 bases between the two ends. The CDR3 length is 13 residues. Germline V gene data show CDR1 as MNHNS and CDR2 as SASEGT. This clonotype was observed many times. Its antigen is unidentified.

This chain joins TRBV6-1 and TRBJ2-7; no clear D gene. Sequencing was performed on blood. This sequence was found in a middle-aged woman with Graves' ophthalmopathy. CDR3 loop: CASSADGSYEQYF. CDR3 bases: TGTGCCAGCAGTGCGGACGGGTCCTACGAGCAGTACTTC.